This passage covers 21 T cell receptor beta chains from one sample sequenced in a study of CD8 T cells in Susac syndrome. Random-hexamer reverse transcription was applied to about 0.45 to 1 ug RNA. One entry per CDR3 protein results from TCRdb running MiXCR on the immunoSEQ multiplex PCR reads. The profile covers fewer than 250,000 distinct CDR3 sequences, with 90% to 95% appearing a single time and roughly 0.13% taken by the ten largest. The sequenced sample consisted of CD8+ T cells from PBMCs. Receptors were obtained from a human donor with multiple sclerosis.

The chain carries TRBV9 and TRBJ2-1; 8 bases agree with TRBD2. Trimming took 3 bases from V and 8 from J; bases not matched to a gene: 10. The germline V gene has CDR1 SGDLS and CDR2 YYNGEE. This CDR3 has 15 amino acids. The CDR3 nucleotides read TGTGCCAGCAGCGGAGCTAGCGGGCCACCCGATGAGCAGTTCTTC. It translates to CASSGASGPPDEQFF.

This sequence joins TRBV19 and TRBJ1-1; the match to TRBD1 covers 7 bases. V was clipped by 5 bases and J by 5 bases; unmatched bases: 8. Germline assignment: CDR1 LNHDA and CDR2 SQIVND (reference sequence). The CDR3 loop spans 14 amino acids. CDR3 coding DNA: TGTGCCAGTAGTGGGGGTGCAGGGGGGACTGAAGCTTTCTTT. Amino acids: CASSGGAGGTEAFF.

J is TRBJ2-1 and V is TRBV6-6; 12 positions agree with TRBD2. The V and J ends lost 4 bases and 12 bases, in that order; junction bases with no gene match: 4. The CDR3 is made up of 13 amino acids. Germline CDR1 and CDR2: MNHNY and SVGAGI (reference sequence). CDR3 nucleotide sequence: TGTGCCAGCAGTTCACTAGCGGGAGGCCCGCAGTTCTTC. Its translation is CASSSLAGGPQFF.

The CDR3: CASSPSWDFSSYEQYF. DNA for the CDR3: TGTGCCAGCAGTCCATCCTGGGACTTCAGCTCCTACGAGCAGTACTTC. The chain employs TRBV13 and TRBJ2-7, with D tentatively TRBD2 (6 bases). V dropped 6 bases and J dropped 0 bases, with 18 bases sitting between them. Germline CDR1 is PRHDT and CDR2 is FYEKMQ (reference sequence). The CDR3 consists of 16 residues. The variable domain in full, with the rest retrieved from reference TRBV13 and TRBJ2-7, is AAGVIQSPRHLIKEKRETATLKCYPIPRHDTVYWYQQGPGQDPQFLISFYEKMQSDKGSIPDRFSAQQFSDYHSELNMSSLELGDSALYFCASSPSWDFSSYEQYFGPGTRLTVT.

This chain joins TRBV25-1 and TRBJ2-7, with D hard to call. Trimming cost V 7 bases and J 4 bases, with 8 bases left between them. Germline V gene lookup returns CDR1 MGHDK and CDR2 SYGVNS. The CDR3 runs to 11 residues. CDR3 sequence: CASTPLYEQYF. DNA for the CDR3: TGTGCCAGCACCCCCTTATACGAGCAGTACTTC.

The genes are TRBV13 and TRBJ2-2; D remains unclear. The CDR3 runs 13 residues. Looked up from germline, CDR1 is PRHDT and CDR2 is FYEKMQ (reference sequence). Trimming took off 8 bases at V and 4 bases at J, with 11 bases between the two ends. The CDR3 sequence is CASQIGSTGELFF. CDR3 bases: TGTGCCAGCCAAATAGGTAGCACCGGGGAGCTGTTTTTT. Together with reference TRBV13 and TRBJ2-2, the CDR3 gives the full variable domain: AAGVIQSPRHLIKEKRETATLKCYPIPRHDTVYWYQQGPGQDPQFLISFYEKMQSDKGSIPDRFSAQQFSDYHSELNMSSLELGDSALYFCASQIGSTGELFFGEGSRLTVL.

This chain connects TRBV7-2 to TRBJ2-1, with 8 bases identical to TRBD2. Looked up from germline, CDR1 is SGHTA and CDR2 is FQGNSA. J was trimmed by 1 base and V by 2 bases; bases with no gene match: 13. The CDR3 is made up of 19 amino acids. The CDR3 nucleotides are TGTGCCAGCAGCTTAAGTCCCAGCATACTAGCGGTTTCCTACAATGAGCAGTTCTTC. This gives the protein CASSLSPSILAVSYNEQFF.

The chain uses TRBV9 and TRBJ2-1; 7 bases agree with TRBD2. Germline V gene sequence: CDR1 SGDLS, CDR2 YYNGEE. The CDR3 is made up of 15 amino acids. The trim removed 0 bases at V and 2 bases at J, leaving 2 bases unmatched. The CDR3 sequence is CASSVGLAAYNEQFF. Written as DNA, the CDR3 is TGTGCCAGCAGCGTAGGCCTAGCGGCCTACAATGAGCAGTTCTTC.

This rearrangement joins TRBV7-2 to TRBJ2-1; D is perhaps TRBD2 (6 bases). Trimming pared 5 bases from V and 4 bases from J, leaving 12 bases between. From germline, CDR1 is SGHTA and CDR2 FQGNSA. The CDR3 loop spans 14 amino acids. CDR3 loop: CASSNVRGYNEQFF. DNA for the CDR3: TGTGCCAGCAGCAATGTTCGGGGGTACAATGAGCAGTTCTTC.

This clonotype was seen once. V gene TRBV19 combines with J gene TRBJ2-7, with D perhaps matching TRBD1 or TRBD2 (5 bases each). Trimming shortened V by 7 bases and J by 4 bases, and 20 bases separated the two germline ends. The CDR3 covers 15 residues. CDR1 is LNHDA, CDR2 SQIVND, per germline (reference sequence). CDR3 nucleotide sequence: TGTGCCAGTAATGCGAAGCGGTCGCCAGGGTACGAGCAGTACTTC. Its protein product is CASNAKRSPGYEQYF.

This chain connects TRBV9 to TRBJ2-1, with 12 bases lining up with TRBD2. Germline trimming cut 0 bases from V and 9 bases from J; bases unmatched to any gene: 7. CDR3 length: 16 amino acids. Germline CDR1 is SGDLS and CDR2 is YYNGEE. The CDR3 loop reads CASSVGLAGGQSEQFF. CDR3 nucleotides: TGTGCCAGCAGCGTAGGGCTAGCGGGGGGGCAAAGTGAGCAGTTCTTC. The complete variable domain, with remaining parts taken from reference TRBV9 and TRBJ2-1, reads DSGVTQTPKHLITATGQRVTLRCSPRSGDLSVYWYQQSLDQGLQFLIQYYNGEERAKGNILERFSAQQFPDLHSELNLSSLELGDSALYFCASSVGLAGGQSEQFFGPGTRLTVL.

The CDR3 spells CASSFADEQFF. CDR3 DNA sequence: TGTGCCAGCAGTTTCGCGGATGAGCAGTTCTTC. The chain couples TRBV27 to TRBJ2-1; D gene unclear. Germline V CDR1 and CDR2: MNHEY, SMNVEV (reference sequence). V lost 3 bases and J lost 8, with 5 bases in between. The length of the CDR3 is 11 residues.

The chain's CDR3 is CSAAPIAGAWGEQYF. The CDR3 coding sequence is TGCAGTGCGGCCCCCATAGCGGGAGCCTGGGGCGAGCAGTACTTC. The chain employs TRBV20-1 and TRBJ2-7, with TRBD2 matching 9 bases. The CDR3 is made up of 15 amino acids. The V gene end was trimmed by 6 bases and the J gene end by 6 bases; junction bases not matched to a gene: 15. From germline, CDR1 is DFQATT and CDR2 SNEGSKA (reference sequence).

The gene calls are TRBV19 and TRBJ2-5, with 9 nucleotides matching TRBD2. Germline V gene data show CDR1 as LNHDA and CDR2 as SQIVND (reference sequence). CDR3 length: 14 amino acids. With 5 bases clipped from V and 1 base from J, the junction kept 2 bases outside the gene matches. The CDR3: CASSQREAQETQYF. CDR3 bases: TGTGCCAGTAGTCAGCGGGAGGCCCAAGAGACCCAGTACTTC.

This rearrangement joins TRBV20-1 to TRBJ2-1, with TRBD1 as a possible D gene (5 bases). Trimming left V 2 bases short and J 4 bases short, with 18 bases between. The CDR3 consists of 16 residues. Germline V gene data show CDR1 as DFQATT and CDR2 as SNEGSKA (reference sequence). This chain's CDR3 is CSARIQGAVWYNEQFF. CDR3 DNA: TGCAGTGCTAGAATCCAGGGTGCGGTATGGTACAATGAGCAGTTCTTC.

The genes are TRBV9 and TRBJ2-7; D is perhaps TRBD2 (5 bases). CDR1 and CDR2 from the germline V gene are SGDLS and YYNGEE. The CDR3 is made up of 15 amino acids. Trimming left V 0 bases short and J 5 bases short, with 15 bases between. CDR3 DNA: TGTGCCAGCAGCGTAGGATCCGGGATAAACCACGAGCAGTACTTC. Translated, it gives CASSVGSGINHEQYF.

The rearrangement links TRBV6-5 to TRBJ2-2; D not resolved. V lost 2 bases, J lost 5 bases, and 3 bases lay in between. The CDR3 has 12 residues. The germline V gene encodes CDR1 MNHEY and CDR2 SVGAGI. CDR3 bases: TGTGCCAGCAGTTACGTTACCGGGGAGCTGTTTTTT. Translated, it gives CASSYVTGELFF.

The CDR3 nucleotides read TGTGCCAGCAGCGTGGCTGGGATCACTGAAGCTTTCTTT. Translating it yields CASSVAGITEAFF. This sequence joins TRBV7-9 and TRBJ1-1, with unresolved D. Trimming pared 5 bases from V and 4 bases from J, leaving 11 bases between. This CDR3 is built from 13 residues. Germline V gene sequence: CDR1 SEHNR, CDR2 FQNEAQ (reference sequence).

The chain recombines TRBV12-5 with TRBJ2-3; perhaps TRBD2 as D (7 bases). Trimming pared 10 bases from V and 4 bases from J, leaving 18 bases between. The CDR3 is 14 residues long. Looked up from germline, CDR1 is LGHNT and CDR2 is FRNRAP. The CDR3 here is CAILPGGPPDTQYF. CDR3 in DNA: TGTGCTATCCTACCGGGGGGCCCGCCAGATACGCAGTATTTT.

Written as DNA, the CDR3 is TGTGCCTGGAGTCTCTTTAGCGGGGGAGGCAATGAGCAGTTCTTC. Its protein product is CAWSLFSGGGNEQFF. J is TRBJ2-1 and V is TRBV30; 9 bases are a match to TRBD2. V lost 2 bases, J lost 6 bases, and 8 bases stayed unmatched. The CDR3 is made up of 15 amino acids. CDR1 and CDR2 (germline): GTSNPN, SVGIG (reference sequence).

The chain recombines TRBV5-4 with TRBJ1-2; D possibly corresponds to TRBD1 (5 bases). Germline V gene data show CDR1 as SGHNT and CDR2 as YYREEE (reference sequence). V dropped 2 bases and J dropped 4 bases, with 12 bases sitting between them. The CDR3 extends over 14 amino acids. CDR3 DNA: TGTGCCAGCAGCTTTTGGGGCGCAGGCTATGGCTACACCTTC. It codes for CASSFWGAGYGYTF.